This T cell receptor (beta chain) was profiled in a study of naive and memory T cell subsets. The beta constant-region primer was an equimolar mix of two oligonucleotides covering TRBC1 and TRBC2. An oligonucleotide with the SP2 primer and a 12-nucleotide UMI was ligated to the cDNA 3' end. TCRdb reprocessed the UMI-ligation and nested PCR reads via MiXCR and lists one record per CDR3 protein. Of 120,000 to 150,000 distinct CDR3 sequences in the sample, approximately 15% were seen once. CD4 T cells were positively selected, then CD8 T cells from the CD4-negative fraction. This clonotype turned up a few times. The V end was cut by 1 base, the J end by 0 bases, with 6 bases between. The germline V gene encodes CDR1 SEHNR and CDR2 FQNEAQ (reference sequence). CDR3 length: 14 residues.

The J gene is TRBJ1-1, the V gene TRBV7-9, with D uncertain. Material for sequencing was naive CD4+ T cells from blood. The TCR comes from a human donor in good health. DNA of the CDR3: TGTGCCAGCAGCTTAGGGACCGTGAACACTGAAGCTTTCTTT. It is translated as CASSLGTVNTEAFF.